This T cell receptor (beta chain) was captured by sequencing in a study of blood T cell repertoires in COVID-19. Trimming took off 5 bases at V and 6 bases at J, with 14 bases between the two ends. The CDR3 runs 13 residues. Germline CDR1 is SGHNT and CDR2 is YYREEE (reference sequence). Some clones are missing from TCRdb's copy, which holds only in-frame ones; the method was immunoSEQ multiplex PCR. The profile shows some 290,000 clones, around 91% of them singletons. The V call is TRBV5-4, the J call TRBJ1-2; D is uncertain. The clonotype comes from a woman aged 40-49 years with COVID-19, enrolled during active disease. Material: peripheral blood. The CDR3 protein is CASRSGEENGYTF. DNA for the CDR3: TGTGCCAGCAGATCCGGAGAGGAAAATGGCTACACCTTC.